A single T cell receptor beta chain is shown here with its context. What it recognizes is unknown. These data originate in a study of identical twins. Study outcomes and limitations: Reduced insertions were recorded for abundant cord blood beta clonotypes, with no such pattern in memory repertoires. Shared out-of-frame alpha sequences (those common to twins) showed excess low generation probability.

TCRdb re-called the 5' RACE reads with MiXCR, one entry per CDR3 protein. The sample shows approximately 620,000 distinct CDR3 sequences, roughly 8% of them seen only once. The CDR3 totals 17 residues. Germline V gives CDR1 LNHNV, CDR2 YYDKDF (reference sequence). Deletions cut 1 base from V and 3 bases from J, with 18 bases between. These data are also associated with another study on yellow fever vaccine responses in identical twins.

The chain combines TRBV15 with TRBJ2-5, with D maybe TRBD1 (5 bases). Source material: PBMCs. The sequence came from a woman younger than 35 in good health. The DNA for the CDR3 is TGTGCCACCAGCAGAGGCTCCTCATTCAGGGTGAAAGAGACCCAGTACTTC. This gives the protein CATSRGSSFRVKETQYF.